This TCR beta chain came from a study of cytomegalovirus exposure and HLA in healthy donors. Study-level findings and limits: Subsequent analysis found a tendency for first-cohort TCR clusters to co-occur within the 120 or so validation repertoires. The authors listed 164 TCR beta chains as cytomegalovirus-associated.

Some clones are missing from TCRdb's copy, which holds only in-frame ones; the method was immunoSEQ multiplex PCR. Seen here are around 150,000 clones, around 85% observed once, and the top ten hold 2% to 2.5%. The CDR3 length is 16 residues. The V segment lost 0 bases and the J segment 3 bases; nucleotides outside the gene matches: 2. Germline loops: CDR1 LGHNA, CDR2 YSLEER. A remark on this clone: What it binds is unknown.

The sequencing input was PBMCs. This TCR derives from a man aged 25 to 45 in good health and CMV-seropositive. J is TRBJ2-5 and V is TRBV4-3; 12 nucleotides align to TRBD2. The CDR3 protein is CASSQDTSGGKETQYF. The CDR3 DNA reads as TGCGCCAGCAGCCAAGATACTAGCGGGGGGAAAGAGACCCAGTACTTC.